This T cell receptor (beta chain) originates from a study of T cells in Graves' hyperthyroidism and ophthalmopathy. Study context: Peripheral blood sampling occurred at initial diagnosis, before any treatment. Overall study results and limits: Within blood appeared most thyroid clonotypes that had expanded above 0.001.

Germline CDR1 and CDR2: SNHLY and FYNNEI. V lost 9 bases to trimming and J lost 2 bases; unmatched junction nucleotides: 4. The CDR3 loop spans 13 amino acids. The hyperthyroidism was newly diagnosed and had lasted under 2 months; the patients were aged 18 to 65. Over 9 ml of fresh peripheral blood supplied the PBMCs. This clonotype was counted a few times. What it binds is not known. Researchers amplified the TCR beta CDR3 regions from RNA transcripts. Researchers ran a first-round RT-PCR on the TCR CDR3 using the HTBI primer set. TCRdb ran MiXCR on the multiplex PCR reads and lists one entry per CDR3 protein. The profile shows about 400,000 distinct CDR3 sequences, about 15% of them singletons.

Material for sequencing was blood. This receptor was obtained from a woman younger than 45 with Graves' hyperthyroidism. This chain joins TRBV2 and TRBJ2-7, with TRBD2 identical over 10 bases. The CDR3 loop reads CASRTSGTYEQYF. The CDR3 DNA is TGTGCCAGTCGGACTAGCGGCACCTACGAGCAGTACTTC.